The text below deals with one T cell receptor beta chain. Its antigen is unidentified. V dropped 2 bases and J dropped 7 bases, with 10 bases sitting between them. The germline V gene encodes CDR1 SGHRS and CDR2 YFSETQ. This CDR3 contains 13 residues. Deep-level assay runs were performed. Libraries were prepared by immunoSEQ multiplex PCR; TCRdb keeps only in-frame clonotypes and omits some of them. This table holds about 1.1 million clones, around 82% found once. The sample originates from a study of shared clonotypes between healthy human individuals. Findings of the study overall: Investigators collected only blood, and repertoires in tissues likely differ. Non-shared clonotypes displayed generation probabilities falling below those of clonotypes present in all four donors.

The chain has TRBV5-1 and TRBJ2-1; D possibly corresponds to TRBD2 (6 bases). The sequenced sample consisted of memory CD4+ T cells from PBMCs. The subset: CD45RA-negative fraction. This sequence originates from a young man in good health. Some clones in this sample may be carry-over from other donors' samples. As DNA, the CDR3 is TGCGCCAGCAGCTTTATGGAGGGGAATGAGCAGTTCTTC. Translating gives CASSFMEGNEQFF.